One TCR beta chain is described in this entry. Template switching by 5'RACE produced TCR cDNA, adding a universal primer site and UMIs. TCRdb fed the 5' RACE reads into MiXCR, producing one record per CDR3 protein. The sample has 96,000 or so distinct CDR3 sequences, roughly 8.2% seen once. These data originate in a study of T cells after yellow fever vaccination. Study-level results: Sorted repertoires could include abundant contaminating clonotypes from bulk cells. Researchers report a weaker secondary response that nonetheless peaked faster, day 5 versus 15. Detected again after the booster were most primary-vaccination clones, at roughly 95% CD4 and nearly 90% CD8.

This specimen was CD8+ T cells not binding an NS4B(214-222) dextramer, sorted from PBMCs, taken more than 14 days after the first yellow fever vaccination. This TCR was sampled from a man aged 18 to 30 who received the YFV17D yellow fever vaccine.

This chain's CDR3 is CASSPPDREAFF. CDR3 bases: TGTGCCAGCAGCCCTCCGGACAGGGAGGCTTTCTTT. The chain joins TRBV5-4 to TRBJ1-1; TRBD1 agrees at 8 bases. V was clipped by 4 bases and J by 11 bases; unmatched bases: 7. Germline CDR1 is SGHNT and CDR2 is YYREEE (reference sequence). The CDR3 is made up of 12 amino acids.